These 30 T cell receptor beta chains were sequenced from one sample in a study of T cells after yellow fever vaccination (dated by TCRdb to the late 2010s). Preparation of the library involved 5' RACE. Sequenced using an Illumina HiSeq 2500. TCRdb trimmed public reads at Q25 via fastp, called clones via MiXCR and kept in-frame beta chains. Each CDR3 protein gets just one entry, which takes the most common genes and DNA from the rows behind it. The sample table records approximately 550,000 distinct CDR3 sequences; roughly 13% of these occur just once. The top ten clonotypes cover 11% to 15% of the sample. Reading the label with the study, this specimen's treatment or condition is: live attenuated yellow fever vaccine strain. The input for sequencing was PBMCs, taken on the day of the yellow fever booster vaccination. Receptor source: a man younger than 45 who received the YFV17D yellow fever vaccine.

At least ten counts were recorded for this clonotype. The chain uses TRBV5-4 and TRBJ2-5; D is perhaps TRBD1 (5 bases). With 4 bases removed from V and 2 bases from J, the gap between germline ends came to 9 bases. Germline V gene sequence: CDR1 SGHNT, CDR2 YYREEE (reference sequence). The CDR3 contains 13 residues. CDR3 in DNA: TGTGCCAGCAGCGTGGCAGGGCAAGAGACCCAGTACTTC. Amino acid sequence: CASSVAGQETQYF.

The chain uses TRBV7-9 and TRBJ2-1; 11 nucleotides agree with TRBD2. With 4 bases clipped from V and 7 bases from J, the junction kept 9 bases outside the gene matches. The CDR3 spans 16 residues. Per the germline V gene, CDR1 is SEHNR and CDR2 is FQNEAQ (reference sequence). The CDR3 loop is CASSSTTSGTLNEQFF. The CDR3 DNA sequence: TGTGCCAGCAGCTCCACGACTAGCGGGACCCTTAATGAGCAGTTCTTC.

This clonotype was counted between two and nine times. The V and J genes are TRBV24-1 and TRBJ2-1; 14 bases agree with TRBD2. Unmatched junction bases numbered 3, after V lost 3 bases and J lost 9 bases. Germline CDR1 KGHDR, CDR2 SFDVKD. This CDR3 is 15 amino acids long. This CDR3 is CATSDGGLAGVEQFF. The CDR3 bases are TGTGCCACCAGTGATGGGGGACTAGCGGGAGTTGAGCAGTTCTTC.

The chain uses TRBV18 and TRBJ2-3; perhaps TRBD2 as D (5 bases). The CDR3 length is 14 residues. Trimming stripped 2 bases from V and 2 bases from J, with 8 bases between. Germline V lookup: CDR1 KGHSH, CDR2 LQKENI. The CDR3 nucleotides are TGTGCCAGCTCACCAGAGACTAACACAGATACGCAGTATTTT. Amino acid sequence: CASSPETNTDTQYF.

This clonotype was picked up a small number of times. The CDR3 loop is CASSPDYNNEQFF. DNA of the CDR3: TGTGCCAGCAGTCCTGACTACAACAATGAGCAGTTCTTC. The chain is built from TRBV6-4 and TRBJ2-1; weak D call: TRBD2 (5 bases). Germline V gene sequence: CDR1 MRHNA, CDR2 SNTAGT. V lost 5 bases and J lost 5, with 10 bases in between. The CDR3 runs to 13 residues.

This chain uses TRBV20-1 with TRBJ2-3; perhaps TRBD2 as D (6 bases). The CDR3 totals 13 residues. The V gene lost 4 bases and the J gene lost 7 bases, with 15 bases spanning the gap. Per germline, CDR1 DFQATT and CDR2 SNEGSKA (reference sequence). The CDR3 region has the DNA TGCAGTGCTACTCATACTAGCTCTTATACGCAGTATTTT. This translates into CSATHTSSYTQYF.

V and J are TRBV30 and TRBJ1-1; D unresolved. The germline V gene has CDR1 GTSNPN and CDR2 SVGIG (reference sequence). This CDR3 is 16 amino acids long. Between the trimmed V and J ends, which lost 0 bases and 0 bases, there was a span of 14 bases. Written as DNA, the CDR3 is TGTGCCTGGAGTGTGGGTTCAAGCACGATGAACACTGAAGCTTTCTTT. It is translated as CAWSVGSSTMNTEAFF.

This clonotype came up many times. The rearrangement joins TRBV5-1 to TRBJ2-5, with 10 bases fitting TRBD2. The CDR3 runs 14 residues. Looked up from germline, CDR1 is SGHRS and CDR2 is YFSETQ. V dropped 9 bases and J dropped 5; count of bases not matched to a gene: 10. The CDR3 is CATTSGRARETQYF. DNA for the CDR3: TGCGCCACGACGAGCGGGAGGGCCCGTGAGACCCAGTACTTC.

This clonotype was picked up a small number of times. The V call is TRBV20-1, the J call TRBJ2-3; 14 positions match TRBD2. The germline V gene encodes CDR1 DFQATT and CDR2 SNEGSKA (reference sequence). Trimming took 5 bases from V and 2 from J; bases not matched to a gene: 3. This CDR3 comprises 15 residues. The CDR3 protein is CSARLAGGPTDTQYF. CDR3 sequence (DNA): TGCAGTGCTCGACTAGCGGGAGGGCCCACAGATACGCAGTATTTT.

The chain has TRBV5-1 and TRBJ2-4; 14 bases are a match to TRBD2. The germline gives CDR1 SGHRS, CDR2 YFSETQ. With 4 bases clipped from V and 0 bases from J, the junction kept 9 bases outside the gene matches. The CDR3 has 19 amino acids. CDR3 region: CASSVMTSGRALAKNIQYF. The CDR3 bases are TGCGCCAGCAGCGTAATGACTAGCGGGAGGGCCCTAGCCAAAAACATTCAGTACTTC. The whole variable domain, remainder taken from reference TRBV5-1 and TRBJ2-4, is KAGVTQTPRYLIKTRGQQVTLSCSPISGHRSVSWYQQTPGQGLQFLFEYFSETQRNKGNFPGRFSGRQFSNSRSEMNVSTLELGDSALYLCASSVMTSGRALAKNIQYFGAGTRLSVL.

In this sample, this clonotype turned up a few times. The V gene is TRBV28, the J gene TRBJ2-1, with D unclear. Germline V gives CDR1 MDHEN, CDR2 SYDVKM. There are 13 residues in the CDR3. The germline V and J ends were trimmed by 4 bases and 6 bases, with 10 bases remaining between them. This CDR3 reads CASSSLPTNEQFF. The CDR3 region has the DNA TGTGCCAGCAGTTCCCTCCCGACCAATGAGCAGTTCTTC.

This clonotype has only a few counts. The chain couples TRBV19 to TRBJ2-1, with D possibly being TRBD1 (5 bases). Trimming left V 5 bases short and J 4 bases short, with 15 bases between. This CDR3 contains 15 residues. The V gene's germline CDR1 is LNHDA and CDR2 SQIVND (reference sequence). CDR3 in amino acids: CASSQGRTFYNEQFF. CDR3 coding DNA: TGTGCCAGTAGTCAGGGCCGCACCTTTTACAATGAGCAGTTCTTC.

This chain joins TRBV6-5 and TRBJ2-6, with D possibly TRBD1 on 5 matching bases. Germline loops: CDR1 MNHEY, CDR2 SVGAGI. Deletions cut 0 bases from V and 2 bases from J, with 8 bases between. The CDR3 is made up of 16 amino acids. This CDR3 is CASSYSARAGANVLTF. The DNA for the CDR3 is TGTGCCAGCAGTTACTCTGCCAGGGCTGGGGCCAACGTCCTGACTTTC.

The V call is TRBV10-3, the J call TRBJ2-2, with D perhaps TRBD2 (6 bases). The CDR3 extends over 15 amino acids. Trimming removed 6 bases at V and 5 bases at J, with 16 bases between. The V gene's germline CDR1 is ENHRY and CDR2 SYGVKD. The CDR3 region has the DNA TGTGCCATCAGGGCTAGCGAGACTTTGACCGGGGAGCTGTTTTTT. Translation gives CAIRASETLTGELFF.

This chain joins TRBV25-1 and TRBJ2-5; no clear D gene. The V gene lost 3 bases and the J gene lost 1 base, with 9 bases spanning the gap. CDR3 length: 14 residues. Germline loops: CDR1 MGHDK, CDR2 SYGVNS. CDR3 coding DNA: TGTGCCAGCAGTGACAGGCCAGTCCAAGAGACCCAGTACTTC. Its translation is CASSDRPVQETQYF. The full variable domain, rest sourced from reference TRBV25-1 and TRBJ2-5, is EADIYQTPRYLVIGTGKKITLECSQTMGHDKMYWYQQDPGMELHLIHYSYGVNSTEKGDLSSESTVSRIRTEHFPLTLESARPSHTSQYLCASSDRPVQETQYFGPGTRLLVL.

This clonotype was found a few times. The chain joins TRBV9 to TRBJ2-3; unclear D gene. V lost 4 bases and J lost 4, with 19 bases in between. The CDR3 covers 16 residues. CDR1 and CDR2 from the germline V gene are SGDLS and YYNGEE. CDR3 bases: TGTGCCAGCAGCCTGGGCTTCGGTGTGGGCGCAGATACGCAGTATTTT. Protein product: CASSLGFGVGADTQYF.

The rearrangement joins TRBV4-3 to TRBJ2-5, with D tentatively TRBD2 (5 bases). Germline lookup yields CDR1 LGHNA and CDR2 YSLEER. With 5 bases removed from V and 6 bases from J, the gap between germline ends came to 22 bases. CDR3 length: 16 amino acids. CDR3 residues: CASSRHSNPSSQTQYF. CDR3 nucleotide sequence: TGCGCCAGCAGCAGACACTCGAACCCTAGCAGCCAGACCCAGTACTTC.

The chain has TRBV5-5 and TRBJ2-5; 11 bases are shared with TRBD2. This CDR3 is 15 amino acids long. V lost 4 bases and J lost 7; bases outside the gene matches: 9. Germline assignment: CDR1 SGHKS and CDR2 YYEKEE (reference sequence). The CDR3 DNA sequence: TGTGCCAGCAGCCCGATAGCGGGAGGGTATAGGACCCAGTACTTC. Its translation: CASSPIAGGYRTQYF.

This clonotype showed up just a few times. The chain recombines TRBV28 with TRBJ2-7; the match to TRBD2 covers 9 bases. CDR1 is MDHEN and CDR2 is SYDVKM in the germline V gene. J gave up 4 bases and V 9 bases, and 7 bases lay outside the gene matches. The CDR3 consists of 13 residues. The CDR3 loop reads CASSPSGEYEQYF. The CDR3 DNA reads as TGTGCCAGTTCACCTAGCGGGGAGTACGAGCAGTACTTC.

Only a few counts were recorded for this clonotype. This rearrangement joins TRBV29-1 to TRBJ2-5; either TRBD1 or TRBD2 may supply D (5 bases each). From germline, CDR1 is SQVTM and CDR2 ANQGSEA. CDR3 size: 16 residues. V was pared by 0 bases and J by 2 bases, with 16 bases between. CDR3 loop: CSVEDLPTGLQETQYF. In DNA form, the CDR3 reads TGCAGCGTTGAAGATCTCCCAACGGGGCTGCAAGAGACCCAGTACTTC.

Only a few counts were recorded for this clonotype. The rearrangement joins TRBV14 to TRBJ2-7; no definite D call. The CDR3 contains 13 residues. The V gene's germline CDR1 is SGHDN and CDR2 FVKESK. V was pared by 5 bases and J by 2 bases, with 10 bases between. The CDR3 sequence is CASSKKLPYEQYF. DNA of the CDR3: TGTGCCAGCAGCAAAAAGCTCCCCTACGAGCAGTACTTC.

The chain couples TRBV29-1 to TRBJ1-5; D gene ambiguous. Germline lookup yields CDR1 SQVTM and CDR2 ANQGSEA. The CDR3 spans 14 residues. Trimming took 4 bases from V and 11 from J, leaving 21 bases between them. The CDR3 loop reads CSVAGMDGSWAQHF. DNA of the CDR3: TGCAGCGTTGCGGGGATGGACGGATCTTGGGCCCAGCATTTT.

The V gene is TRBV12-3 or TRBV12-4, the J gene TRBJ2-7; 10 nucleotides match TRBD2. This CDR3 comprises 17 residues. The DNA for the CDR3 is TGTACCTTCTGCCCCCGGGGGCTAGCGGGAGCCTCCTACGAGCAGTACTTC. Amino acid sequence: CTFCPRGLAGASYEQYF.

This clonotype was counted only a few times. The J gene is TRBJ2-7, the V gene TRBV20-1, with D perhaps TRBD2 (7 bases). The CDR3 contains 15 residues. V dropped 1 base and J dropped 6 bases, with 19 bases sitting between them. Germline CDR1 and CDR2: DFQATT and SNEGSKA (reference sequence). The CDR3 region has the DNA TGCAGTGCTAGAGGAGGGCGGGGGCTGGGGATCGAGCAGTACTTC. Translated, it gives CSARGGRGLGIEQYF.

The chain carries TRBV7-2 and TRBJ1-4, with a possible D match to TRBD1 (5 bases). Germline V gene lookup returns CDR1 SGHTA and CDR2 FQGNSA. Trimming removed 3 bases at V and 10 bases at J, with 9 bases between. The CDR3 has 12 residues. The CDR3 region has the DNA TGTGCCAGCAGCTTTAGGGGCGGAAAACTGTTTTTT. Amino acids: CASSFRGGKLFF.

V usage is TRBV4-3 and J usage is TRBJ2-5, with 9 bases aligning to TRBD2. CDR1 is LGHNA and CDR2 is YSLEER in the germline V gene. The V and J ends lost 1 base and 4 bases, in that order; junction bases with no gene match: 10. The CDR3 extends over 17 amino acids. In DNA, the CDR3 is TGCGCCAGCAGCCAAGGCTCCAGCGGGAGGACCGGAGAGACCCAGTACTTC. It is translated as CASSQGSSGRTGETQYF.

The chain couples TRBV20-1 to TRBJ2-5, with TRBD2 matching 9 bases. In germline, CDR1 is DFQATT, CDR2 SNEGSKA (reference sequence). The junction had 10 bases not matched to a gene; V was cut back by 1 base and J by 1 base. The CDR3 spans 17 residues. CDR3 protein: CSARVPRGGRAQETQYF. In DNA, the CDR3 is TGCAGTGCTAGAGTTCCGCGTGGCGGGAGGGCCCAAGAGACCCAGTACTTC.

The CDR3 here is CSATRVRETQYF. The CDR3 DNA sequence: TGCAGTGCTACTAGGGTCCGGGAGACCCAGTACTTC. The chain carries TRBV20-1 and TRBJ2-5, with D unclear. There are 12 residues in the CDR3. CDR1 is DFQATT, CDR2 SNEGSKA, per germline (reference sequence). V lost 4 bases to trimming and J lost 5 bases, with 11 bases between them.

The chain joins TRBV9 to TRBJ1-5, with D maybe TRBD1 (5 bases). V lost 0 bases to trimming and J lost 2 bases, with 9 bases between them. The CDR3 has 15 residues. Germline lookup yields CDR1 SGDLS and CDR2 YYNGEE. DNA for the CDR3: TGTGCCAGCAGCGTAGACCCGACAGGCAATCAGCCCCAGCATTTT. It encodes CASSVDPTGNQPQHF. Drawing the rest from reference TRBV9 and TRBJ1-5, the complete variable domain is DSGVTQTPKHLITATGQRVTLRCSPRSGDLSVYWYQQSLDQGLQFLIQYYNGEERAKGNILERFSAQQFPDLHSELNLSSLELGDSALYFCASSVDPTGNQPQHFGDGTRLSIL.

The table lists this clonotype with a few counts. The CDR3 nucleotides read TGCCGTCCGGAGGTCTTCGAGGGCTACACCTTC. Residues: CRPEVFEGYTF. The V gene is TRBV20-1, the J gene TRBJ1-2; no reliable D call. The germline V gene encodes CDR1 DFQATT and CDR2 SNEGSKA (reference sequence). This CDR3 has 11 amino acids.